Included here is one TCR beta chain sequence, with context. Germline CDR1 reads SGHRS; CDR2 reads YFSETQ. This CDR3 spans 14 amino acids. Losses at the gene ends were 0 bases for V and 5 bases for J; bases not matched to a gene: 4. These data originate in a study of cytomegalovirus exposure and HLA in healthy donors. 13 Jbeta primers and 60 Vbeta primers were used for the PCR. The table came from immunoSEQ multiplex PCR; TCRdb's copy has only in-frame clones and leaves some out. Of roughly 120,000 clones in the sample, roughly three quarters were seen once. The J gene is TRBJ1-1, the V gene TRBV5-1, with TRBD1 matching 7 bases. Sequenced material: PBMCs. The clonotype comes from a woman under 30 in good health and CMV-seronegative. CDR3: CASSLDRGLTEAFF. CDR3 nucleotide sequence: TGCGCCAGCAGCTTGGACAGGGGACTGACTGAAGCTTTCTTT.